The entry below gives a single T cell receptor beta chain sequence along with its context. These data come from a study of long-term antiretroviral therapy in people with HIV. Runs used v3.0 of the immunoSEQ assay and were done at survey level. TCRdb's copy holds only in-frame clones and misses some; the assay was immunoSEQ multiplex PCR. The top ten hold 4% of the sample, which has under 50,000 clones, 70% to 90% seen once. CDR3 size: 14 residues. V shed 4 bases and J shed 3 bases, with 16 bases lying between them. Per the germline V gene, CDR1 is GTSNPN and CDR2 is SVGIG (reference sequence). The specimen comprised unsorted PBMCs, sampled 1.2 years after starting antiretroviral therapy. This receptor was identified in a woman in her forties or fifties with HIV. V is TRBV30 and J is TRBJ2-7; D is perhaps TRBD2 (5 bases). The CDR3 reads CAWTYEGTLYEQYF. CDR3 in DNA: TGTGCCTGGACGTATGAGGGCACCCTCTACGAGCAGTACTTC.